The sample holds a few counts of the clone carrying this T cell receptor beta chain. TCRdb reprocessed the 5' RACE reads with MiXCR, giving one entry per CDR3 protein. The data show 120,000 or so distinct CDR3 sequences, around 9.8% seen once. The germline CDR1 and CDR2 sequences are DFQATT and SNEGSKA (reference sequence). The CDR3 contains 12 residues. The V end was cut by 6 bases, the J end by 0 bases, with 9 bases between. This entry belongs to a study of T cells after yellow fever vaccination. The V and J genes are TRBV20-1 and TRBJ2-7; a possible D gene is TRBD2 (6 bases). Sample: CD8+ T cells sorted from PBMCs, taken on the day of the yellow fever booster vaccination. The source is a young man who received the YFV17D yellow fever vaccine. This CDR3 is CSAEGGSYEQYF. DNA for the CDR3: TGCAGTGCGGAGGGTGGCTCCTACGAGCAGTACTTC.